Sequencing of this T cell receptor beta chain was carried out in a study of T-cell memory formation after mild COVID-19. 5'RACE with constant-segment primers built TCRalpha and TCRbeta cDNA libraries with UMIs. TCRdb reprocessed the 5' RACE reads with MiXCR, giving one entry per CDR3 protein. The sample includes about 350,000 distinct CDR3 sequences, 25% to 30% of them seen just once. General study results and limits: Among contracting clones, CD4+ were mainly CM/EM and CD8+ enriched in EMRA. Balance between CD4 and CD8 was seen in clones contracting day 15 to 85, and a CD4+ lean was seen in later expanders.

The V end was cut by 4 bases, the J end by 5 bases, with 15 bases between. This CDR3 contains 14 residues. Germline V gives CDR1 MGHRA, CDR2 YSYEKL. This clonotype was seen more than once but under ten times. Antigen unknown. Material for sequencing was PBMCs or a T cell subset sorted from them (not recorded which). This sequence was found in an adult woman who had mild COVID-19 (a few samples of this study predate the infection). Cell type and time point are not known. The chain is built from TRBV4-1 and TRBJ2-7; D may be TRBD1 or TRBD2 (6 bases each). The CDR3 coding sequence is TGCGCCAGCAGCCCGGCGGAGGGGGGCCACGAGCAGTACTTC. Amino acid sequence: CASSPAEGGHEQYF.